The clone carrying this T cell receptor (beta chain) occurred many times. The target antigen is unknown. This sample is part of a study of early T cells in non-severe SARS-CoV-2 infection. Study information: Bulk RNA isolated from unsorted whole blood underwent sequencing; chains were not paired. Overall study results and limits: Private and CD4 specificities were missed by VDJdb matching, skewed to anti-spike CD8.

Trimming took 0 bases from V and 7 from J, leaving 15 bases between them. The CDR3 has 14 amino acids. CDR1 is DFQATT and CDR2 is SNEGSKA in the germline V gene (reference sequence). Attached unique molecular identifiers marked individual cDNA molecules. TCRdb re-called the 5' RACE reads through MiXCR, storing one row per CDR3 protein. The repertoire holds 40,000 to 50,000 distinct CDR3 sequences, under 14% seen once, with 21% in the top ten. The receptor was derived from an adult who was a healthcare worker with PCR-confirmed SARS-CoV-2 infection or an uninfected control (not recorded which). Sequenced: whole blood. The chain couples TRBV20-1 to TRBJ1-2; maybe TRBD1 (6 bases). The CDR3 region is CSARDQRQDSGYTF. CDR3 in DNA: TGCAGTGCTAGAGATCAGCGACAGGATAGTGGCTACACCTTC.